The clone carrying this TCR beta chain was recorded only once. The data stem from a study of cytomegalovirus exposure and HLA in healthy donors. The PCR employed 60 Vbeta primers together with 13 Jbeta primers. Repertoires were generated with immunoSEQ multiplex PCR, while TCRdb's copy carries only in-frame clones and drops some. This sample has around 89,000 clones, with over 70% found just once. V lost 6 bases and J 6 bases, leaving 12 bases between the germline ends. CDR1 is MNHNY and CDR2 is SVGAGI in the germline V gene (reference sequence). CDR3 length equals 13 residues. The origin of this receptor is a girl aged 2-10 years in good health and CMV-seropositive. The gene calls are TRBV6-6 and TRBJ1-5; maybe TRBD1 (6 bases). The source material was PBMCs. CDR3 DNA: TGTGCCAGCAGGGACAGAACAATTCAGCCCCAGCATTTT. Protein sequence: CASRDRTIQPQHF.